The 11 T cell receptor beta chains below were found in one sample sequenced in a study of T cells in Graves' hyperthyroidism and ophthalmopathy. Amplification of TCR beta CDR3 regions used RNA as the template. First-round RT-PCR of the TCR CDR3 relied on the HTBI primer set. Each CDR3 protein is one row after TCRdb ran MiXCR on the multiplex PCR reads. Here the sample spans around 520,000 distinct CDR3 sequences, around 13% being singletons. The sample was blood. These receptors were obtained from a woman aged 40 to 50 with Graves' hyperthyroidism.

This clonotype was observed at least ten times. The rearrangement joins TRBV29-1 to TRBJ2-7; 10 bases are a match to TRBD1. Germline V lookup: CDR1 SQVTM, CDR2 ANQGSEA. Trimming at V came to 0 bases and at J to 7 bases, leaving 21 bases not matched to a gene. The CDR3 is 19 amino acids. The DNA of the CDR3 is TGCAGCGTTGAAGATAGGCTCCTCTCGGGACAGGGGTCGCCGGGAGAGCAGTACTTC. Translation gives CSVEDRLLSGQGSPGEQYF.

There are many counts of this clonotype. The chain carries TRBV24-1 and TRBJ2-7; D is unclear. The germline CDR1 and CDR2 sequences are KGHDR and SFDVKD. CDR3 length: 13 amino acids. V lost 2 bases to trimming and J lost 6 bases, with 10 bases between them. The CDR3 DNA is TGTGCCACCAGTGATTCTGGATCCCGCGAGCAGTACTTC. It specifies CATSDSGSREQYF.

This clonotype was detected only a few times. The chain recombines TRBV10-2 with TRBJ2-5, with D possibly TRBD1 on 5 matching bases. V dropped 2 bases and J dropped 4 bases, with 8 bases sitting between them. The CDR3 runs to 13 residues. CDR1 WSHSY and CDR2 SAAADI come from the germline V gene. This chain's CDR3 is CASSEPDTETQYF. The DNA for the CDR3 is TGCGCCAGCAGTGAGCCGGACACAGAGACCCAGTACTTC.

This chain uses TRBV5-1 with TRBJ1-6; 10 bases map to TRBD1. The CDR3 spans 14 residues. Losses at the gene ends were 2 bases for V and 8 bases for J; bases not matched to a gene: 1. The germline CDR1 and CDR2 sequences are SGHRS and YFSETQ. The CDR3 bases are TGCGCCAGCAGCTTCGGGACAGGGGATTCACCCCTCCACTTT. It specifies CASSFGTGDSPLHF.

This clonotype was counted only a few times. The rearrangement links TRBV3-1 to TRBJ2-1, with 10 bases identical to TRBD2. The CDR3 runs to 16 residues. CDR1 LGHDT and CDR2 YNNKEL come from the germline V gene (reference sequence). V was pared by 4 bases and J by 3 bases, with 6 bases of the junction left unmatched. In DNA form, the CDR3 reads TGTGCCAGCAGCCCCCAGACTAGCGGGTTCTACAATGAGCAGTTCTTC. Translating it yields CASSPQTSGFYNEQFF.

This clonotype has a count of ten or more. The chain recombines TRBV14 with TRBJ2-7, with D hard to call. V lost 1 base and J 6 bases, leaving 10 bases between the germline ends. Germline V lookup: CDR1 SGHDN, CDR2 FVKESK. This CDR3 comprises 13 residues. DNA of the CDR3: TGTGCCAGCAGCCAAGCCCCCATGGGCGAGCAGTACTTC. This sequence encodes CASSQAPMGEQYF. The entire variable domain, with the rest obtained from reference TRBV14 and TRBJ2-7, is as follows: EAGVTQFPSHSVIEKGQTVTLRCDPISGHDNLYWYRRVMGKEIKFLLHFVKESKQDESGMPNNRFLAERTGGTYSTLKVQPAELEDSGVYFCASSQAPMGEQYFGPGTRLTVT.

This clonotype occurred many times. V gene TRBV2 combines with J gene TRBJ1-1; D gene unclear. The V gene lost 7 bases and the J gene lost 5 bases, with 20 bases spanning the gap. The CDR3 is 15 residues long. Germline values: CDR1 SNHLY, CDR2 FYNNEI. The CDR3 DNA reads as TGTGCCAGCACTTGGGGAGGGCGAAGTGGAACTGAAGCTTTCTTT. Encoded protein: CASTWGGRSGTEAFF.

This clonotype was picked up a small number of times. V is TRBV2 and J is TRBJ1-5; D remains unclear. Trimming removed 3 bases from V and 6 bases from J, with 12 bases in between. The CDR3 totals 14 residues. CDR1 SNHLY and CDR2 FYNNEI come from the germline V gene. The CDR3 DNA reads TGTGCCAGCAGTGAGTTCACTGAGGGTCAGCCCCAGCATTTT. It yields the protein CASSEFTEGQPQHF.

The chain has TRBV10-3 and TRBJ2-3; 9 bases match TRBD1. The germline CDR1 and CDR2 sequences are ENHRY and SYGVKD. The CDR3 sequence is 17 residues long. V dropped 2 bases and J dropped 2; count of bases not matched to a gene: 8. CDR3 nucleotide sequence: TGTGCCATCAGTGAGCGAGGGGGGACAGGGACCACAGATACGCAGTATTTT. It is translated as CAISERGGTGTTDTQYF.

This clonotype was counted many times. This CDR3 reads CASSLPGERRSYEQYF. CDR3 DNA: TGCGCCAGCAGCCTCCCCGGCGAACGCAGATCCTACGAGCAGTACTTC. The V call is TRBV10-1, the J call TRBJ2-7; D not resolved. CDR1 is WNHNN and CDR2 is SYGVQD in the germline V gene (reference sequence). The CDR3 totals 16 residues. Deletions cut 6 bases from V and 1 base from J, with 19 bases between.

V gene TRBV7-2 combines with J gene TRBJ1-2; D unclear. This CDR3 spans 13 amino acids. Deletions cut 1 base from V and 3 bases from J, with 6 bases between. CDR1 is SGHTA and CDR2 is FQGNSA in the germline V gene. The CDR3 DNA reads TGTGCCAGCAGCTTAGACGAGTACTATGGCTACACCTTC. Protein: CASSLDEYYGYTF.